A selection of T cell receptor beta chains follows, all from one sample in a study of T cell repertoires in cytomegalovirus infection. For these receptors, no antigen is known. One entry per CDR3 protein results from TCRdb running MiXCR on the reads. Here the sample spans roughly 150,000 distinct CDR3 sequences, 20% to 25% being singletons. Here the sequenced sample was CD8+ T cells from cultured PBMCs, taken from culture after CMV antigen stimulation. Receptors originate from a human donor in good health (CMV status not recorded). Some clones in this sample may be carry-over from other donors' samples. The CDR3 runs from the conserved cysteine through the conserved F or W. Expanded clones get a size class; other rows say once, few or many, or leave the size out.

v_call	j_call	cdr3_length	clone_size	cdr3_aa
TRBV7-9	TRBJ2-1	18	few	CASSSLLDRTESYNEQFF
TRBV12-5	TRBJ1-1	13	.	CASGSGKDTEAFF
TRBV28	TRBJ1-2	14	.	CASSSPGQGLGYTF
TRBV7-2	TRBJ1-1	14	.	CAGRGAGGNTEAFF
TRBV7-6	TRBJ2-5	20	.	CASSPFPGQPPPGNQETQYF
TRBV4-1	TRBJ1-1	14	.	CASSHRTGDMEAFF
TRBV12-3/TRBV12-4	TRBJ1-1	14	.	CASNQGQMNTEAFF
TRBV4-1	TRBJ1-5	14	few	CASSQESGVEPQHF
TRBV7-8	TRBJ1-2	13	few	CASSLASWDVYTF
TRBV7-2	TRBJ2-7	12	few	CASSPNGFEQYF
TRBV6-6	TRBJ2-1	15	.	CASKRAWRGHNEQFF
TRBV7-8	TRBJ2-7	12	.	CTSSTTEPEQYF
TRBV7-6	TRBJ1-5	15	.	CASSPGEGANQPQHF
TRBV27	TRBJ1-3	15	once	CASTETASSGNTIYF
TRBV7-6	TRBJ2-7	16	few	CASSFRLGMSSYEQYF
TRBV5-1	TRBJ1-1	16	many	CASSLAERPYNTEAFF
TRBV12-3/TRBV12-4	TRBJ2-7	13	.	CASSSRAFYEQYF
TRBV6-5	TRBJ2-1	17	few	CASSYSAGPLGEDEQFF
TRBV28	TRBJ2-7	15	few	CASSFLGTGTYEQYF
TRBV29-1	TRBJ1-1	15	.	CSVEELAGMNTEAFF
TRBV6-8	TRBJ2-3	15	.	CASRDAGADTDTQYF
TRBV7-8	TRBJ1-1	14	many	CASSQPGGNTEAFF
TRBV7-2	TRBJ2-5	13	many	CASSLSLGETQYF
TRBV2	TRBJ2-3	9	few	CASTDTQYF
TRBV6-5	TRBJ1-1	15	.	CASSPLRDLNTEAFF
TRBV6-5	TRBJ2-2	16	.	CASSTPDRGYTGELFF
TRBV7-4	TRBJ2-1	15	.	CASRPRGGPNNEQFF
TRBV11-2	TRBJ2-1	13	.	CASSLVGGNAKFF
TRBV7-2	TRBJ2-2	15	few	CASSLWDWNAGELFF
TRBV7-2	TRBJ2-1	15	few	CASSFHTRFGNEQFF
TRBV11-2	TRBJ2-1	12	.	CASSKQINEQFF
TRBV6-2/TRBV6-3	TRBJ1-1	12	few	CASSYLDVEAFF
TRBV7-3	TRBJ1-1	15	.	CASSWGGEWNTEAFF
TRBV14	TRBJ1-1	16	few	CASGVTGAPMNTEAFF
TRBV4-2	TRBJ1-4	16	few	CASSQEWMGGNEKLFF
TRBV4-1	TRBJ2-7	16	.	CASSPSRDTERNEQYF
TRBV4-1	TRBJ2-3	16	.	CASSQEGRVSTDTQYF
TRBV12-3/TRBV12-4	TRBJ2-2	12	.	CASSRYTGELFF
TRBV7-9	TRBJ1-1	12	.	CASSIVGREAFF
TRBV4-1	TRBJ1-1	15	.	CASSQQDLMNTEAFF
TRBV10-3	TRBJ1-2	14	few	CAISESIGNYGYTF
TRBV6-5	TRBJ1-1	17	few	CASSYSRPGDLNTEAFF
TRBV6-5	TRBJ2-1	14	.	CASSPRGDYNEQFF
TRBV7-2	TRBJ2-3	15	.	CASSLNPAFTDTQYF
TRBV5-1	TRBJ1-1	13	few	CASSSGLNTEAFF
TRBV12-3/TRBV12-4	TRBJ1-5	13	few	CASSPEVREPQHF
TRBV7-6	TRBJ1-1	12	few	CASSATGREAFF
TRBV7-6	TRBJ1-1	13	many	CASSLEVGDQAFF
TRBV12-3/TRBV12-4	TRBJ1-2	16	.	CASSYGEDAGLYGYTF
TRBV19	TRBJ1-1	14	.	CASSTRQARTEAFF
TRBV7-2	TRBJ1-1	15	.	CASSLTGGAAIEAFF
TRBV5-6	TRBJ2-1	17	few	CASSQPVDRRSYNEQFF
TRBV5-1	TRBJ2-1	13	.	CASSFDRADEQFF
TRBV7-2	TRBJ2-5	18	few	CASRLQGGPYSRRETQYF
TRBV6-1	TRBJ1-5	13	.	CASSVPRAQPQHF
TRBV12-3/TRBV12-4	TRBJ2-1	15	few	CASSFPGLGGNEQFF
TRBV7-9	TRBJ2-1	16	.	CASSFVTGGSYNEQFF
TRBV30	TRBJ1-4	15	few	CAWSLDSSRDEKLFF